The subject of this entry is one T cell receptor beta chain. Enrolled during active infection, Seattle patients were then followed longitudinally. Trimming shortened V by 1 base and J by 4 bases, and 11 bases separated the two germline ends. The CDR3 totals 15 residues. CDR1 SGHTA and CDR2 FQGNSA come from the germline V gene. These data belong to a study of blood T cell repertoires in COVID-19. Methods used by the authors: For nucleated cells, counts were estimated from reference gene primer amplification. This table comes from immunoSEQ multiplex PCR, and its TCRdb copy is limited to in-frame clones, with some not included. V, J and clone size were drawn from that table, and D and trimming were deduced from the DNA. The sample lists fewer than 350,000 clones; roughly 86% were seen once.

This receptor was taken from a man aged 30-40 years with COVID-19, enrolled during active disease. The rearrangement joins TRBV7-2 to TRBJ1-3; tentative D call: TRBD1 (6 bases). The sequenced sample consisted of peripheral blood. The CDR3 sequence is CASSLDRDPGNTIYF. In nucleotides, the CDR3 is TGTGCCAGCAGCTTAGACAGGGATCCAGGAAACACCATATATTTT. Together with reference TRBV7-2 and TRBJ1-3, the CDR3 gives the full variable domain: GAGVSQSPSNKVTEKGKDVELRCDPISGHTALYWYRQSLGQGLEFLIYFQGNSAPDKSGLPSDRFSAERTGGSVSTLTIQRTQQEDSAVYLCASSLDRDPGNTIYFGEGSWLTVV.